This T cell receptor (beta chain) was identified in a study of read filtering for tumor transcriptome and immune sequencing. The germline gives CDR1 SGHDT, CDR2 YYEEEE. The V gene lost 2 bases and the J gene lost 5 bases, with 10 bases spanning the gap. This CDR3 is built from 13 residues. This library used roughly 400 ng RNA and molecular barcoded adaptors spanning alpha/delta and beta/gamma chains. TCRdb itself ran the reads through MiXCR, one entry per CDR3 protein. The sample records approximately 61,000 distinct CDR3 sequences, roughly 19% being singletons. In the case of this clonotype: Just one base apart from a much larger clone, this may be a read error.

The sample consisted of a population of CD138-negative cells sorted from bone marrow. The chain is built from TRBV5-6 and TRBJ2-5; a weak D match, TRBD2 (5 bases). This sequence was found in a donor at least 40 years old with multiple myeloma. The CDR3 sequence: CASSFTWTETQYF. The CDR3 DNA sequence: TGTGCCAGCAGCTTCACATGGACTGAGACCCAGTACTTC.